This T cell receptor (beta chain) was captured in a study of OX40 agonist ivuxolimab in advanced cancers. Study as a whole: Patients were dosed intravenously with ivuxolimab at 0.01 to 10 mg/kg every 2 weeks. Study results and limitations: Partial responders dosed at 0.1-3.0 mg/kg displayed clonal expansion ranking among the lowest. Specificity for antigen went undetermined in the expanded peripheral T cells. CD8+ T cells (on average) carried more expanded clones than CD4+ T cells.

To note about this clone: As yet, its antigen is unknown.

Assay: immunoSEQ multiplex PCR; the TCRdb copy retains only in-frame clones and omits some. Altogether roughly 80,000 clones are present, 86% being singletons, with the ten largest covering 6.5% to 7.5%. CDR3 length: 13 amino acids. V was pared by 6 bases and J by 6 bases, with 15 bases between. The V gene's germline CDR1 is KGHSY and CDR2 FQNENV. The chain links TRBV16 to TRBJ2-7; a possible D gene is TRBD2 (6 bases). The sample consisted of CD4+ or CD8+ T cells sorted from blood, taken in a trial of the OX40 agonist ivuxolimab. The TCR was taken from an adult with an advanced solid tumor such as melanoma, head and neck, liver or kidney cancer. CDR3 amino acids: CASSRLREVEQYF. The CDR3 DNA sequence: TGTGCCAGCAGTCGCTTAAGGGAGGTCGAGCAGTACTTC.